The clone carrying this TCR beta chain was seen only a few times. Libraries were prepared by immunoSEQ multiplex PCR; TCRdb keeps only in-frame clonotypes and omits some of them. The profile shows 17,000 or so clones, about 87% of them singletons. The entry originates in a study of PD-1 blockade in mismatch repair-deficient tumors. This specimen was PBMCs, taken 22 weeks after starting pembrolizumab. This clonotype was obtained from an adult with mismatch repair-deficient cancer.

The CDR3 region is CASSLWPPTLGQYF. The CDR3 DNA reads TGTGCCAGCAGTTTATGGCCGCCTACTCTCGGGCAGTACTTC. The chain has TRBV28 and TRBJ2-7; D is undetermined. This CDR3 has 14 residues. The germline CDR1 and CDR2 sequences are MDHEN and SYDVKM. Trimming cost V 0 bases and J 9 bases, with 15 bases left between them.